The rows below give T cell receptor beta chains drawn from one sample of a study of T cell responses to AZD1222 COVID-19 vaccine. This table comes from immunoSEQ multiplex PCR, and its TCRdb copy is limited to in-frame clones, with some not included. The sample lists 130,000 to 150,000 clones, around nine tenths occurring once. The sample was peripheral blood, taken on day 0 of MenACWY control vaccination. The receptors stem from an adult in good health. Each CDR3 is given with its conserved first and last residue. The D gene is left open where the match is weak.

V gene	D gene	J gene	CDR3 protein	CDR3 DNA
TRBV4-1	TRBD1	TRBJ2-1	CASGTTGGYEQFF	TGCGCCAGCGGAACGACAGGGGGATATGAGCAGTTCTTC
TRBV28	-	TRBJ2-1	CASSLWPGGSVYNEQFF	TGTGCCAGCAGTTTATGGCCCGGGGGCAGCGTTTACAATGAGCAGTTCTTC
TRBV9	-	TRBJ1-6	CASSPRGEGNYNSPLHF	TGTGCCAGCAGCCCGCGAGGGGAGGGAAACTATAATTCACCCCTCCACTTT
TRBV11-3	-	TRBJ2-2	CASSSPGGNTGELFF	TGTGCCAGCAGCTCGCCTGGAGGGAACACCGGGGAGCTGTTTTTT
TRBV2	-	TRBJ1-4	CATTGKGEKLFF	TGTGCCACCACAGGGAAGGGTGAAAAACTGTTTTTT
TRBV30	-	TRBJ1-6	CATRDSVSYNSPLHF	TGTGCCACCCGGGACTCCGTCTCCTATAATTCACCCCTCCACTTT
TRBV29-1	-	TRBJ2-2	CSVRKKGGATGELFF	TGCAGCGTTCGAAAAAAGGGGGGTGCCACCGGGGAGCTGTTTTTT
TRBV2	TRBD2	TRBJ2-3	CASKTSGGTDTQYF	TGTGCCAGCAAAACTAGCGGGGGGACAGATACGCAGTATTTT
TRBV19	TRBD1	TRBJ1-1	CASSMRGQGRWYTEAFF	TGTGCCAGTAGTATGAGGGGACAGGGTCGGTGGTACACTGAAGCTTTCTTT
TRBV6-5	TRBD2	TRBJ2-4	CASSSVSGARRNIQYF	TGTGCCAGCAGTTCTGTTAGCGGGGCCCGTAGGAACATTCAGTACTTC
TRBV10-3	TRBD1	TRBJ1-5	CAISPGGAGQPQHF	TGTGCCATCAGCCCAGGGGGCGCAGGTCAGCCCCAGCATTTT
TRBV4-1	-	TRBJ1-4	CASSHRNEKLFF	TGCGCCAGCAGCCACCGAAATGAAAAACTGTTTTTT